This T cell receptor beta chain was identified in a study of identifying expanded T cells in peripheral blood. Points from the study as a whole: Over around two and four weeks, about 15 and 18 clones changed, versus around 1.2 between replicates.

Assay used: immunoSEQ multiplex PCR; TCRdb lists only in-frame clones, some missing. This sample has 100,000 or so clones, with around nine tenths found just once. The CDR3 extends over 13 amino acids. V was trimmed by 11 bases and J by 1 base, leaving 14 bases between them. Germline loops: CDR1 MNHEY, CDR2 SVGAGI. In the case of this clone: Its matching antigen is unknown.

No infections or other immune events were documented during collection. The J gene is TRBJ2-5, the V gene TRBV6-5; D possibly corresponds to TRBD2 (6 bases). What was sequenced was blood. The TCR originated in a person aged 18-69 years in good health. This CDR3 reads CASNGGVQETQYF. The DNA for the CDR3 is TGTGCCTCCAACGGGGGAGTCCAAGAGACCCAGTACTTC.